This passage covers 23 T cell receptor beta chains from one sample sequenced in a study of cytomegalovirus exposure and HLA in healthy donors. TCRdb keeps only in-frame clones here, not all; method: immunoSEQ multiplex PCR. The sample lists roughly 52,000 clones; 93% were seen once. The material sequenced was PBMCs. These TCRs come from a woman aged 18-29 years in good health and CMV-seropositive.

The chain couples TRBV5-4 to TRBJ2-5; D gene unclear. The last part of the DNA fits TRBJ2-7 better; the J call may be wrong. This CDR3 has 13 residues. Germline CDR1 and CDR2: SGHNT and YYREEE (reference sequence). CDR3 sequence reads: CASSPDTYHEQYF. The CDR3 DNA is TGTGCCAGCAGCCCCGATACCTACCACGAGCAGTACTTC.

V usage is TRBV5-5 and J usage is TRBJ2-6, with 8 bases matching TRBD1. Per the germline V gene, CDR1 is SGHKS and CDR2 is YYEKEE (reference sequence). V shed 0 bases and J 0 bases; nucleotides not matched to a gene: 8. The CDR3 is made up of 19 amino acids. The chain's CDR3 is CASSLVVAGGPSGANVLTF. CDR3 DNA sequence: TGTGCCAGCAGCTTGGTGGTGGCAGGGGGCCCCTCTGGGGCCAACGTCCTGACTTTC.

The CDR3 DNA reads as TGTGCCAGCAGTTCGAGAGACAGGGCCTCCTATGGCTACACCTTC. Translating it yields CASSSRDRASYGYTF. The chain links TRBV2 to TRBJ1-2, with 7 positions matching TRBD1. Germline trimming cut 5 bases from V and 4 bases from J; bases unmatched to any gene: 10. Germline V CDR1 and CDR2: SNHLY, FYNNEI. This CDR3 has 15 residues. Based on the CDR3 plus reference TRBV2 and TRBJ1-2, the full variable domain is EPEVTQTPSHQVTQMGQEVILRCVPISNHLYFYWYRQILGQKVEFLVSFYNNEISEKSEIFDDQFSVERPDGSNFTLKIRSTKLEDSAMYFCASSSRDRASYGYTFGSGTRLTVV.

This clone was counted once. In nucleotides, the CDR3 is TGTGCCAGCAGCGCAGAGGGACAGCCCCCCACAGATACGCAGTATTTT. This encodes CASSAEGQPPTDTQYF. The J gene is TRBJ2-3, the V gene TRBV9; 7 nucleotides line up with TRBD1. Germline V gene data show CDR1 as SGDLS and CDR2 as YYNGEE. V shed 3 bases and J 2 bases; nucleotides not matched to a gene: 9. The CDR3 covers 16 residues.

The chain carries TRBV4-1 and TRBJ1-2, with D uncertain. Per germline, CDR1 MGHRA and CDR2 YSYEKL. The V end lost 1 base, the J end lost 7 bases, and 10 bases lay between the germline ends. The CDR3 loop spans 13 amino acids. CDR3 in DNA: TGCGCCAGCAGCCAAGTTGGCTCTTTTGGCTACACCTTC. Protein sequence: CASSQVGSFGYTF.

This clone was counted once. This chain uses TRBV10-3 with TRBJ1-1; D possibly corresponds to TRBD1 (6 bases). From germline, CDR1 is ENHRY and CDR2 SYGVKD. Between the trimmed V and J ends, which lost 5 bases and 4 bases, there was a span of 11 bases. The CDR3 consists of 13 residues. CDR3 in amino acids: CAISNRVGTEAFF. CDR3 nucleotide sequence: TGTGCCATCAGTAACAGGGTAGGCACTGAAGCTTTCTTT.

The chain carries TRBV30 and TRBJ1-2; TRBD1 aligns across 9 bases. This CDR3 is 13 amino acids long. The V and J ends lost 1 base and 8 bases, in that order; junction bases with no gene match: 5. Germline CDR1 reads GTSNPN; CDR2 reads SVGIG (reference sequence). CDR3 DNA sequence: TGTGCCTGGAGTGGAGGGACAGGGAGAGGCTACACCTTC. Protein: CAWSGGTGRGYTF.

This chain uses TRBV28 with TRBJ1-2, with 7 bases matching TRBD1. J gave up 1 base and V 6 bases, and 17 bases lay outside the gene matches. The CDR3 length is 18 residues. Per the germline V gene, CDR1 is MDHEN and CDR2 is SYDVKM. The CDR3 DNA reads TGTGCCAGCAGACATCCTAGAGGGACAGATAAGATTAACTATGGCTACACCTTC. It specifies CASRHPRGTDKINYGYTF.

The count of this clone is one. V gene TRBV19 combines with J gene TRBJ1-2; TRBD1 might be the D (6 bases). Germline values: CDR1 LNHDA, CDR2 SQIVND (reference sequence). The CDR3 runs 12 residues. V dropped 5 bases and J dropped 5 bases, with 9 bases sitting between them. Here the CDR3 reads CASSQGGYGYTF. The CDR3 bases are TGTGCCAGTAGTCAAGGGGGTTATGGCTACACCTTC.

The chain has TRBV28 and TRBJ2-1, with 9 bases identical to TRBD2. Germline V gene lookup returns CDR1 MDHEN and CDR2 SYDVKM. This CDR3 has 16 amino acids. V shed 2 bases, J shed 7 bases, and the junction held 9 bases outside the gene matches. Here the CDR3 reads CASSLVSGGFLNEQFF. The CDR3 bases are TGTGCCAGCAGTTTAGTTAGCGGGGGATTTTTGAATGAGCAGTTCTTC.

The CDR3 nucleotides read TGTGCCACCAGCAGAGCGGGGTGGGTCGGGGAGCTGTTTTTT. Amino acids: CATSRAGWVGELFF. The chain uses TRBV15 and TRBJ2-2; D might be TRBD2 (5 bases). This CDR3 has 14 residues. V was trimmed by 1 base and J by 7 bases, leaving 10 bases between them. The V gene's germline CDR1 is LNHNV and CDR2 YYDKDF (reference sequence).

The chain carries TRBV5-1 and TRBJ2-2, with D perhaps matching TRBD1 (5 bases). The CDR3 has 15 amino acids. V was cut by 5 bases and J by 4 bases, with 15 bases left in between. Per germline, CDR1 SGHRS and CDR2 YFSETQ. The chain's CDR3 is CASRNSRQSTGELFF. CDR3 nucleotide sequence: TGCGCCAGCAGAAATTCGAGACAGTCCACCGGGGAGCTGTTTTTT.

CDR3 in amino acids: CASSYYPYNEQFF. CDR3 bases: TGTGCCAGCAGTTATTATCCGTACAATGAGCAGTTCTTC. The chain uses TRBV27 and TRBJ2-1; D is ambiguous. Germline-derived CDR1 and CDR2 are MNHEY and SMNVEV (reference sequence). V was pared by 4 bases and J by 4 bases, with 8 bases between. The CDR3 extends over 13 amino acids.

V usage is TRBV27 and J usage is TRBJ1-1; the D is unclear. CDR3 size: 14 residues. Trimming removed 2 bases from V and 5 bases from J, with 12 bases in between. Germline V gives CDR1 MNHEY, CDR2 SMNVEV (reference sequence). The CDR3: CASSLNPPGTEAFF. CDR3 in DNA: TGTGCCAGCAGTTTAAACCCCCCGGGGACTGAAGCTTTCTTT.

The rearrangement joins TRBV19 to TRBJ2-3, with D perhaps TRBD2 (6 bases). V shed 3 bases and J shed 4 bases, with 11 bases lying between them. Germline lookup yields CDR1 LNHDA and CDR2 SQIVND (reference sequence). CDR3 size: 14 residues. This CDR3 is CASSMGGEADTQYF. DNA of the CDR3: TGTGCCAGTAGTATGGGCGGGGAGGCAGATACGCAGTATTTT.

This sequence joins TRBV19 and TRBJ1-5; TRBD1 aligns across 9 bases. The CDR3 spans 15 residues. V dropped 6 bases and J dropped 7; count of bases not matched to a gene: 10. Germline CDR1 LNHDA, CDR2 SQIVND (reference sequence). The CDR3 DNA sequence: TGTGCCAGTAGCGACTTGGGACAGGGTCGGCAGCCCCAGCATTTT. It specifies CASSDLGQGRQPQHF.

CDR3: CSAGTSGGTTQYF. CDR3 nucleotide sequence: TGCAGCGCCGGGACTAGCGGGGGGACGACCCAGTACTTC. This rearrangement joins TRBV29-1 to TRBJ2-5, with 15 bases matching TRBD2. The junction had 4 bases not matched to a gene; V was cut back by 7 bases and J by 7 bases. The CDR3 sequence is 13 residues long. Germline-derived CDR1 and CDR2 are SQVTM and ANQGSEA. The variable domain in full, completed from reference TRBV29-1 and TRBJ2-5, reads SAVISQKPSRDICQRGTSLTIQCQVDSQVTMMFWYRQQPGQSLTLIATANQGSEATYESGFVIDKFPISRPNLTFSTLTVSNMSPEDSSIYLCSAGTSGGTTQYFGPGTRLLVL.

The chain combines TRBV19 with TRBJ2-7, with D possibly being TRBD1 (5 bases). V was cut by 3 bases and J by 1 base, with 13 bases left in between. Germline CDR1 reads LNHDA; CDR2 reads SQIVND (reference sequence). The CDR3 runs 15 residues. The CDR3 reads CASSIQPQGSYEQYF. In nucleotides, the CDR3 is TGTGCCAGTAGTATTCAACCCCAGGGTTCCTACGAGCAGTACTTC. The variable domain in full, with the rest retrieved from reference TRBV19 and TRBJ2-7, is DGGITQSPKYLFRKEGQNVTLSCEQNLNHDAMYWYRQDPGQGLRLIYYSQIVNDFQKGDIAEGYSVSREKKESFPLTVTSAQKNPTAFYLCASSIQPQGSYEQYFGPGTRLTVT.

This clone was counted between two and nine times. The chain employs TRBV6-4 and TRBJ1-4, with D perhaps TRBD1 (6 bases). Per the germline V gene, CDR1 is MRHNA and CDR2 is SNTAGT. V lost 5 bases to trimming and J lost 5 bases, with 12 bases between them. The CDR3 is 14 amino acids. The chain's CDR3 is CASSPTGDNEKLFF. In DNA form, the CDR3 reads TGTGCCAGCAGTCCGACAGGAGACAATGAAAAACTGTTTTTT.

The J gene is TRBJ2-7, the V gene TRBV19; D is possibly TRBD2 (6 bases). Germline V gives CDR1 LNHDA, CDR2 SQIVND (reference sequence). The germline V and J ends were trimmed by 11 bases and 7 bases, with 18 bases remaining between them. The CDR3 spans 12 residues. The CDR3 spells CAGGEDPGEQYF. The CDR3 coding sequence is TGTGCCGGTGGGGAGGACCCTGGGGAGCAGTACTTC. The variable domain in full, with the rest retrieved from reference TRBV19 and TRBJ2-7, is DGGITQSPKYLFRKEGQNVTLSCEQNLNHDAMYWYRQDPGQGLRLIYYSQIVNDFQKGDIAEGYSVSREKKESFPLTVTSAQKNPTAFYLCAGGEDPGEQYFGPGTRLTVT.

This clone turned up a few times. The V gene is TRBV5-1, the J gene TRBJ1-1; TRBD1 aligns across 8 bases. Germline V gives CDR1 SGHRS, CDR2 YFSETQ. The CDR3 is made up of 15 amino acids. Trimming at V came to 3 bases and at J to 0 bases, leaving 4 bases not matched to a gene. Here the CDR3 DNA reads TGCGCCAGCAGCTCAAACAGGGGGGTGAACACTGAAGCTTTCTTT. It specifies CASSSNRGVNTEAFF.

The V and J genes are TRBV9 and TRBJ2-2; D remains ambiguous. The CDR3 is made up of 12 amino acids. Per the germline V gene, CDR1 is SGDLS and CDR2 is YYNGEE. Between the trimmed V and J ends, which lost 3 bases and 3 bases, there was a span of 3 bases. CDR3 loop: CASSAYTGELFF. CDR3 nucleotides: TGTGCCAGCAGCGCTTACACCGGGGAGCTGTTTTTT. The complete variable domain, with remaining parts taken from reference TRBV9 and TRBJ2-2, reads DSGVTQTPKHLITATGQRVTLRCSPRSGDLSVYWYQQSLDQGLQFLIQYYNGEERAKGNILERFSAQQFPDLHSELNLSSLELGDSALYFCASSAYTGELFFGEGSRLTVL.

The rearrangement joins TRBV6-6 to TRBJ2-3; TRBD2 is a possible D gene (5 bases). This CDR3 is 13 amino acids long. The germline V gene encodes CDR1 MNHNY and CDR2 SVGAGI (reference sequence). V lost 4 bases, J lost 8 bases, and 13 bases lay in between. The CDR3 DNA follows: TGTGCCAGCAGTTGGGGAGAAGGGATTACGCAGTATTTT. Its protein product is CASSWGEGITQYF.